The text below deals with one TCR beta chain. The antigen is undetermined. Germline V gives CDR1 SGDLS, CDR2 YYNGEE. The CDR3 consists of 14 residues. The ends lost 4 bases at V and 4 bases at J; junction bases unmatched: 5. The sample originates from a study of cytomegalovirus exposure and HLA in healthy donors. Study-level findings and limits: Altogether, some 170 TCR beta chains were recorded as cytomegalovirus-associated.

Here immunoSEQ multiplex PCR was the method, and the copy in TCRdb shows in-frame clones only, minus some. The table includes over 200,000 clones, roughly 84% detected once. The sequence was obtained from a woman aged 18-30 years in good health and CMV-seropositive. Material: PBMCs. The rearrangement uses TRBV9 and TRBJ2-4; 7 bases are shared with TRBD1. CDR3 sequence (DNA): TGTGCCAGCAGCCCCGGGACAGCTAAAAACATTCAGTACTTC. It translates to CASSPGTAKNIQYF.